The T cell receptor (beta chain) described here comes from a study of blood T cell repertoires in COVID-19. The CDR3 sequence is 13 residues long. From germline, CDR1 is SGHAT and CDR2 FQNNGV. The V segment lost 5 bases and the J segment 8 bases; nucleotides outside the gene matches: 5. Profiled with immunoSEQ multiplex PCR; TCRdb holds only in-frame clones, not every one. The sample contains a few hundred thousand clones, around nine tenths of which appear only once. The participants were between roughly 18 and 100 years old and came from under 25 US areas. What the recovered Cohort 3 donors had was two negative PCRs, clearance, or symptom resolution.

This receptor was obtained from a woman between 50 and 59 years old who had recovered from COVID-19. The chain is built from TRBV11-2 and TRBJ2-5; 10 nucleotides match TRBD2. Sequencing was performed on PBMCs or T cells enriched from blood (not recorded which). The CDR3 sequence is CASSGLADPTQYF. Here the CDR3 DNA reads TGTGCCAGCAGCGGACTAGCGGACCCCACCCAGTACTTC.